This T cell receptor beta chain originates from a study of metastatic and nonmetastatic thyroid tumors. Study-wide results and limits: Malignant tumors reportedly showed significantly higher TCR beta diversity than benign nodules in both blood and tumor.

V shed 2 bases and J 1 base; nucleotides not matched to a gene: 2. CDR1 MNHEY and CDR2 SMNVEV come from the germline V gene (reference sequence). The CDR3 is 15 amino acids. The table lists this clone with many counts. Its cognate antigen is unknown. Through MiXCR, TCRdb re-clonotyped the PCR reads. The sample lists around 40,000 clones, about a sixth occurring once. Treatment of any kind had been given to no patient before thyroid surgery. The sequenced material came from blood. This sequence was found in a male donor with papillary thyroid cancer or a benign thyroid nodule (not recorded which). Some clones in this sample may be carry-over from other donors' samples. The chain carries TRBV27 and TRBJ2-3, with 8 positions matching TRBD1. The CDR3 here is CASSLQGARTDTQYF. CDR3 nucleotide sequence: TGTGCCAGCAGTTTACAGGGGGCGCGCACAGATACGCAGTATTTT.